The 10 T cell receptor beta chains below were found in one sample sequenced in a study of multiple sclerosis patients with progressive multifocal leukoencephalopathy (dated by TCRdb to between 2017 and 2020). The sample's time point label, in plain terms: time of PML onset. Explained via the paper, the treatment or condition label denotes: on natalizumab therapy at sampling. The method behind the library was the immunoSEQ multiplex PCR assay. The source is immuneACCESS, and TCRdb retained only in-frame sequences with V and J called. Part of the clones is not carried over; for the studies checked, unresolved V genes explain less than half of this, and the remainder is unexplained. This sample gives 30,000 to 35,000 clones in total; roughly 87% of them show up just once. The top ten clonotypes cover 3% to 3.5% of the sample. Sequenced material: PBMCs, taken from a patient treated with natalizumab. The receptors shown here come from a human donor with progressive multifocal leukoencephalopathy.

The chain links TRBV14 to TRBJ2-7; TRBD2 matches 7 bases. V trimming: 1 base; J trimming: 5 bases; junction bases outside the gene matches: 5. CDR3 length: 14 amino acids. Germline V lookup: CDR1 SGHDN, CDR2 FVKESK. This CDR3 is CASSQAGGGNEQYF. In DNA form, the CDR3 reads TGTGCCAGCAGCCAAGCGGGAGGCGGCAACGAGCAGTACTTC.

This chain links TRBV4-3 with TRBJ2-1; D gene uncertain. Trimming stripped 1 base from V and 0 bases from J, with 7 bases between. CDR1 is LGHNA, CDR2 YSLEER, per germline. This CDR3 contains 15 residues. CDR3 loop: CASSQGGSSYNEQFF. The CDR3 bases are TGCGCCAGCAGCCAAGGCGGCAGCTCCTACAATGAGCAGTTCTTC.

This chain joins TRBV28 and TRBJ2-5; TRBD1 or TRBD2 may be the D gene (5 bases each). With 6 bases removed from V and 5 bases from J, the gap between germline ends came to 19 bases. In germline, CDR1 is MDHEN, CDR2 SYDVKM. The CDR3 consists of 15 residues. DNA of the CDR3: TGTGCCAGCAGCCCCGGGGCCCGGACTGGGGAGACCCAGTACTTC. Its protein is CASSPGARTGETQYF.

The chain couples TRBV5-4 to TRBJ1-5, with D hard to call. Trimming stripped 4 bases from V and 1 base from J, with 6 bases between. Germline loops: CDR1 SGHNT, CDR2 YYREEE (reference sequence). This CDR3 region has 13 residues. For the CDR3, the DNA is TGTGCCAGCAGCGTGGAAAGCAATCAGCCCCAGCATTTT. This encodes CASSVESNQPQHF.

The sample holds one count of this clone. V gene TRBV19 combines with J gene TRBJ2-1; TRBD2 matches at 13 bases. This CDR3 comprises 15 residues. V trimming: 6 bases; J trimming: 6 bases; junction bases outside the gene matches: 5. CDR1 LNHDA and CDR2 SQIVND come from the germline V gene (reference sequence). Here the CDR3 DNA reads TGTGCCAGTAGAATAACTAGCGGGAGGGCCAATGAGCAGTTCTTC. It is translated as CASRITSGRANEQFF.

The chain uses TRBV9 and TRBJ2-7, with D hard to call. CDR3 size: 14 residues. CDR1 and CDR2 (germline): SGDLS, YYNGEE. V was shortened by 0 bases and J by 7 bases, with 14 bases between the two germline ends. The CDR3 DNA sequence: TGTGCCAGCAGCGTAGCAGACAACCGCTTGGAGCAGTACTTC. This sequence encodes CASSVADNRLEQYF.

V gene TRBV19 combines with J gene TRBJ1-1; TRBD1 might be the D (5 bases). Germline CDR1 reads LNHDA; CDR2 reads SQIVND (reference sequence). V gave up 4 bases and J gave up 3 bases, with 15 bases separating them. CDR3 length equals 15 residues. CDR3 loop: CASSKWGVGDTEAFF. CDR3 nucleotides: TGTGCCAGTAGTAAATGGGGCGTGGGGGACACTGAAGCTTTCTTT.

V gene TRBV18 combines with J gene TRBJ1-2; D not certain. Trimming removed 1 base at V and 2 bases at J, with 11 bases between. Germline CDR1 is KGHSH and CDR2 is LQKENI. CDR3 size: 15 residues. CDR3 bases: TGTGCCAGCTCACCACAGCGGACGGAAAACTATGGCTACACCTTC. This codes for CASSPQRTENYGYTF.

The CDR3 DNA is TGTGCCAGCAGCCCGGACAGGGGACCCTATGGCTACACCTTC. Its translation is CASSPDRGPYGYTF. The chain uses TRBV7-3 and TRBJ1-2; 9 bases agree with TRBD1. With V trimmed by 5 bases and J by 4 bases, 5 bases remained unmatched. This CDR3 has 14 amino acids. In germline, CDR1 is SGHTA, CDR2 FQGTGA.

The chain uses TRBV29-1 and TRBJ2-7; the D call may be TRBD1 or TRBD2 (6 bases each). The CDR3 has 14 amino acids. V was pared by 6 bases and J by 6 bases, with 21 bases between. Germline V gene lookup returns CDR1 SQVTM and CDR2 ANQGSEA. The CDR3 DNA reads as TGCAGCGTCGTCGTGTCACTCGGGGGCTCCGAGCAGTACTTC. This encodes CSVVVSLGGSEQYF.